This is a list of T cell receptor beta chains from one sample in a study of shared clonotypes between healthy human individuals. Sequencing was performed with immunoSEQ multiplex PCR; in TCRdb, only in-frame clones are kept and a portion is missing. The data show 2 million to 2.5 million clones, with around 95% seen just once and around 0.13% held by the top ten. Input material: naive CD4+ T cells sorted from blood. The receptor set was obtained from a man aged 18 to 30 in good health. Each CDR3 is given with its conserved first and last residue. D genes are given only for firm matches. Clone size, where shown, is once, few, many, or a class for clones that have expanded.

size: .; length: 14; J: TRBJ2-3; D: .; V: TRBV6-5; DNA: TGTGCCAGCAGCCCAGGGAGTTCAACAGATACGCAGTATTTT; CDR3: CASSPGSSTDTQYF
size: .; length: 15; J: TRBJ1-2; D: .; V: TRBV2; DNA: TGTGCCAGCAGTGTTTTGGGCAGGGGTCGCTATGGCTACACCTTC; CDR3: CASSVLGRGRYGYTF
size: .; length: 12; J: TRBJ1-5; D: .; V: TRBV29-1; DNA: TGCAGCGTGGCGGGGGCAGGTCAGCCCCAGCATTTT; CDR3: CSVAGAGQPQHF
size: .; length: 13; J: TRBJ2-7; D: TRBD1; V: TRBV30; DNA: TGTGCCTGGAGTGCGGACAGGACCTACGAGCAGTACTTC; CDR3: CAWSADRTYEQYF
size: .; length: 14; J: TRBJ1-5; D: TRBD1; V: TRBV7-2; DNA: TGTGCCAGCAGCAACAGGGGCGGCAATCAGCCCCAGCATTTT; CDR3: CASSNRGGNQPQHF
size: .; length: 16; J: TRBJ2-7; D: .; V: TRBV7-9; DNA: TGTGCCAGCAGCTTAATAGCGAGCAGGAACTCCTACGAGCAGTACTTC; CDR3: CASSLIASRNSYEQYF
size: .; length: 14; J: TRBJ1-5; D: .; V: TRBV30; DNA: TGTGCCTGGAGTCCAAGAAATAGCAATCAGCCCCAGCATTTT; CDR3: CAWSPRNSNQPQHF
size: .; length: 16; J: TRBJ2-1; D: .; V: TRBV6-5; DNA: TGTGCCAGCAGTTACTCGGGGACACTGGTCTACAATGAGCAGTTCTTC; CDR3: CASSYSGTLVYNEQFF
size: .; length: 16; J: TRBJ1-2; D: .; V: TRBV28; DNA: TGTGCCAGCAGTCCCCGCGGGGGCTCTGCTAACTATGGCTACACCTTC; CDR3: CASSPRGGSANYGYTF
size: .; length: 15; J: TRBJ1-5; D: .; V: TRBV19; DNA: TGTGCCAGTAGTACCGGAAGGGCCAGCAATCAGCCCCAGCATTTT; CDR3: CASSTGRASNQPQHF
size: .; length: 14; J: TRBJ1-3; D: .; V: TRBV5-1; DNA: TGCGCCAGCAGCTCCGGGACAACTGGAAACACCATATATTTT; CDR3: CASSSGTTGNTIYF
size: once; length: 12; J: TRBJ2-7; D: .; V: TRBV6-1; DNA: TGTGCCAGCACCATGGGGGGTTACGAGCAGTACTTC; CDR3: CASTMGGYEQYF
size: once; length: 14; J: TRBJ2-7; D: .; V: TRBV6-1; DNA: TGTGCCAGCGGGGATAGACACTCATCCTACGAGCAGTACTTC; CDR3: CASGDRHSSYEQYF
size: once; length: 12; J: TRBJ1-6; D: .; V: TRBV2; DNA: TGTGCAACCCAGGGCTATAATTCACCCCTCCACTTT; CDR3: CATQGYNSPLHF
size: once; length: 16; J: TRBJ2-6; D: .; V: TRBV10-3; DNA: TGTGCCACCGCGACCGAATTGCTCTCTGGGGCCAACGTCCTGACTTTC; CDR3: CATATELLSGANVLTF
size: .; length: 15; J: TRBJ1-2; D: .; V: TRBV1; DNA: TGCACCAGCAGCCAAGACAAAGACCCTGGATATGGCTACACCTTC; CDR3: CTSSQDKDPGYGYTF
size: .; length: 14; J: TRBJ1-5; D: .; V: TRBV5-1; DNA: TGCGCCAGTCGACCGCATTTTAGCAATCAGCCCCAGCATTTT; CDR3: CASRPHFSNQPQHF
size: .; length: 12; J: TRBJ1-2; D: .; V: TRBV19; DNA: TGTGCCAGTATGGGACTTCGTTTCGGCTACACCTTC; CDR3: CASMGLRFGYTF
size: .; length: 15; J: TRBJ2-1; D: .; V: TRBV5-1; DNA: TGCGCCAGCAGCTTGGAGCCGGGAACCTTGGATGAGCAGTTCTTC; CDR3: CASSLEPGTLDEQFF
size: once; length: 19; J: TRBJ2-5; D: .; V: TRBV18; DNA: TGTGCCAGCTCACCACCGGGAGAATTCTTAGGGGAAAAAGGGGAGACCCAGTACTTC; CDR3: CASSPPGEFLGEKGETQYF
size: .; length: 12; J: TRBJ1-2; D: .; V: TRBV30; DNA: TGTGCCTGGAGGGGGACGGCCTATGGCTACACCTTC; CDR3: CAWRGTAYGYTF
size: .; length: 14; J: TRBJ2-1; D: .; V: TRBV27; DNA: TGTGCCAGCAGTTTCCTCAATACCTACAATGAGCAGTTCTTC; CDR3: CASSFLNTYNEQFF
size: once; length: 15; J: TRBJ2-7; D: .; V: TRBV7-9; DNA: TGTGCCAGCAGCTTATCGCGGGACACCTTCTACGAGCAGTACTTC; CDR3: CASSLSRDTFYEQYF
size: .; length: 17; J: TRBJ1-4; D: TRBD1; V: TRBV10-3; DNA: TGTGCCATCAGTGACTGGACAGGGGGTGGAACTAATGAAAAACTGTTTTTT; CDR3: CAISDWTGGGTNEKLFF
size: .; length: 12; J: TRBJ2-1; D: .; V: TRBV29-1; DNA: TGCAGCCCCACCTACAGCTACAATGAGCAGTTCTTC; CDR3: CSPTYSYNEQFF
size: .; length: 16; J: TRBJ2-3; D: TRBD1; V: TRBV15; DNA: TGTGCCACCAGCATCAAATCTACAGGGGCCGGAGATACGCAGTATTTT; CDR3: CATSIKSTGAGDTQYF
size: once; length: 15; J: TRBJ1-2; D: .; V: TRBV5-1; DNA: TGCGCCAGCAAGGAAGACAGCCCTTTCTCAGGGGGCTACACCTTC; CDR3: CASKEDSPFSGGYTF
size: .; length: 15; J: TRBJ2-5; D: TRBD2; V: TRBV18; DNA: TGTGCCAGCTCATCAAAACTAGCGGGAGGGGAGACCCAGTACTTC; CDR3: CASSSKLAGGETQYF
size: .; length: 14; J: TRBJ2-5; D: TRBD2; V: TRBV10-3; DNA: TGTGCCATCAGAGCGGGGGGGCCTGAGGAGACCCAGTACTTC; CDR3: CAIRAGGPEETQYF
size: .; length: 13; J: TRBJ2-7; D: .; V: TRBV10-3; DNA: TGTGCCATCAGTCCGCGGGGGCGCTACGAGCAGTACTTC; CDR3: CAISPRGRYEQYF
size: .; length: 13; J: TRBJ2-3; D: .; V: TRBV5-1; DNA: TGCGCCAGCAGCCAGGAGGGCACAGATACGCAGTATTTT; CDR3: CASSQEGTDTQYF
size: .; length: 15; J: TRBJ1-2; D: TRBD1; V: TRBV6-1; DNA: TGTGCCAGCAGCTCCCGACAGGGAGTAAACTATGGCTACACCTTC; CDR3: CASSSRQGVNYGYTF
size: once; length: 18; J: TRBJ1-2; D: TRBD1; V: TRBV5-1; DNA: TGCGCCAGCAGCCAAGGGACAGGAAAGTCCCATCTTAACTATGGCTACACCTTC; CDR3: CASSQGTGKSHLNYGYTF
size: once; length: 14; J: TRBJ2-5; D: .; V: TRBV2; DNA: TGTGCCAGCAGACAGACAGTCCTTGGGGAGACCCAGTACTTC; CDR3: CASRQTVLGETQYF
size: .; length: 15; J: TRBJ1-1; D: .; V: TRBV15; DNA: TGTGCCACCAGCAGAGATACTTTAGGTAACACTGAAGCTTTCTTT; CDR3: CATSRDTLGNTEAFF
size: once; length: 13; J: TRBJ2-5; D: .; V: TRBV30; DNA: TGTGCATCAAACCGAGGATCCGAAGAGACCCAGTACTTC; CDR3: CASNRGSEETQYF
size: .; length: 13; J: TRBJ1-6; D: TRBD1; V: TRBV27; DNA: TGTGCCACCTCGACAGGGGCTAATTCACCCCTCCACTTT; CDR3: CATSTGANSPLHF
size: few; length: 14; J: TRBJ1-6; D: .; V: TRBV5-1; DNA: TGCGCCAGCAGCTTGGAGGCGGGCTTCGGAACCCTCCACTTT; CDR3: CASSLEAGFGTLHF
size: .; length: 14; J: TRBJ2-3; D: .; V: TRBV5-1; DNA: TGCGCCAGCAGCTTGCTGGCCAGCACAGATACGCAGTATTTT; CDR3: CASSLLASTDTQYF
size: .; length: 16; J: TRBJ1-3; D: .; V: TRBV6-5; DNA: .; CDR3: CASSFATVGGGNTIYF
size: .; length: 17; J: TRBJ2-1; D: .; V: TRBV5-4; DNA: TGTGCCAGCAGCTTTAAAAGGGGCGGGACGGCGTACAATGAGCAGTTCTTC; CDR3: CASSFKRGGTAYNEQFF
size: .; length: 14; J: TRBJ2-7; D: .; V: TRBV5-1; DNA: TGCGCCAGCAGTACCGGGACGGTGACCTACGAGCAGTACTTC; CDR3: CASSTGTVTYEQYF
size: once; length: 17; J: TRBJ2-7; D: .; V: TRBV21-1; DNA: TGTGCCCCGTGTCGCAGACTAGCGGGAGTCCTCCACTACGAGCAGTACTTC; CDR3: CAPCRRLAGVLHYEQYF
size: .; length: 17; J: TRBJ2-2; D: .; V: TRBV14; DNA: TGTGCCAGCAGTCAACATGTTGGGACCTCGAACACCGGGGAGCTGTTTTTT; CDR3: CASSQHVGTSNTGELFF
size: .; length: 14; J: TRBJ1-5; D: TRBD1; V: TRBV19; DNA: TGTGCCAGTAGTGTCGCAGGGGGGGATCAGCCCCAGCATTTT; CDR3: CASSVAGGDQPQHF
size: .; length: 15; J: TRBJ1-2; D: .; V: TRBV6-6; DNA: TGTGCCAGCAGTTACTCGTGGCGAACTAACTATGGCTACACCTTC; CDR3: CASSYSWRTNYGYTF
size: once; length: 12; J: TRBJ1-1; D: TRBD1; V: TRBV30; DNA: TGTGCCTGGGCGAAGACAGGGTCTGAAGCTTTCTTT; CDR3: CAWAKTGSEAFF
size: .; length: 12; J: TRBJ2-3; D: .; V: TRBV11-3; DNA: TGTGCCAGCAGCGGGGCGTCAGATACGCAGTATTTT; CDR3: CASSGASDTQYF
size: .; length: 15; J: TRBJ1-6; D: TRBD1; V: TRBV6-1; DNA: TGTGCCAGCAGTGAAAGGACAGGGTCCGGGTCACCCCTCCACTTT; CDR3: CASSERTGSGSPLHF